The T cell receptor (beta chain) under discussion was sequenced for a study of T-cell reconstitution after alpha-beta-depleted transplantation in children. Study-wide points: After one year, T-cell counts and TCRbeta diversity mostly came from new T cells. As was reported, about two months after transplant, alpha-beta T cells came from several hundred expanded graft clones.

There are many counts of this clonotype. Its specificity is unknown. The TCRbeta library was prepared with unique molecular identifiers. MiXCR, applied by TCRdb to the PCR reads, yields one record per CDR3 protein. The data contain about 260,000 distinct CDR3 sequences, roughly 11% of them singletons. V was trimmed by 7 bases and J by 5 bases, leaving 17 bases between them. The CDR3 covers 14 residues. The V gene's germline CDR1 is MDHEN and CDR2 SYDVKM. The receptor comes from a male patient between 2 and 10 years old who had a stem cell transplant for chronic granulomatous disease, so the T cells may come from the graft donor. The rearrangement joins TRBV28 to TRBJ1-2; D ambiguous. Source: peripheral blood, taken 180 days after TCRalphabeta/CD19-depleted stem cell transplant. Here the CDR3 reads CASTAGRAFYGYTF. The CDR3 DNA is TGTGCCAGCACCGCCGGGCGGGCCTTTTATGGCTACACCTTC.